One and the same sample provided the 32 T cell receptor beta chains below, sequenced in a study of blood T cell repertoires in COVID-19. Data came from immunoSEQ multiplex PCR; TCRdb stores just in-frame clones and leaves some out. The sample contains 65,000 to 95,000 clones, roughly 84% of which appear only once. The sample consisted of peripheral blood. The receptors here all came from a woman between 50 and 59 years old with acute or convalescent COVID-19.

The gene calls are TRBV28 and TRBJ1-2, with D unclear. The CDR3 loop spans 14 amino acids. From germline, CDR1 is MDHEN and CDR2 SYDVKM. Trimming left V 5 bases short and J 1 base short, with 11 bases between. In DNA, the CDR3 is TGTGCCAGCAGTCCCCACCAGGTTAACTATGGCTACACCTTC. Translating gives CASSPHQVNYGYTF.

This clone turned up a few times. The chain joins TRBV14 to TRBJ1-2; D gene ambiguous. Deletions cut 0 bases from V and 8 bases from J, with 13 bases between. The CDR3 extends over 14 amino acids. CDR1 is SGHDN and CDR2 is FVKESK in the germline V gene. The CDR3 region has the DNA TGTGCCAGCAGCCAAGAAGAGGGCGGGCACGGCTACACCTTC. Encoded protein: CASSQEEGGHGYTF.

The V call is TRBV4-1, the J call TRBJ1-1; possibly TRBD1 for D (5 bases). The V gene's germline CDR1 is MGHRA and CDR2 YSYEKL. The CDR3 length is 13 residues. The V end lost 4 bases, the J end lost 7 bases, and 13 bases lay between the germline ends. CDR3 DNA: TGCGCCAGCAGCCCGGGTGCAGGGAATGAAGCTTTCTTT. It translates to CASSPGAGNEAFF.

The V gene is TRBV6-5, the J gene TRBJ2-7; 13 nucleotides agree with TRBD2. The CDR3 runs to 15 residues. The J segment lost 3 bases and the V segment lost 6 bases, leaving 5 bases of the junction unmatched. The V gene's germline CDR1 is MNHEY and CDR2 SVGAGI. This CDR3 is CASSPLAGGGYEQYF. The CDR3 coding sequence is TGTGCCAGCAGCCCACTAGCGGGAGGGGGCTACGAGCAGTACTTC.

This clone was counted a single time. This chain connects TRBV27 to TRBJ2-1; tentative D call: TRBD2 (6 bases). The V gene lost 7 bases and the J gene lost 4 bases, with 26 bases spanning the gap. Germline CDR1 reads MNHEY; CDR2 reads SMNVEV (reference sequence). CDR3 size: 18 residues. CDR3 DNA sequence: TGTGCCAGCACCCTTAGGGCTAGCGCACTATCAGGTTACAATGAGCAGTTCTTC. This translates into CASTLRASALSGYNEQFF.

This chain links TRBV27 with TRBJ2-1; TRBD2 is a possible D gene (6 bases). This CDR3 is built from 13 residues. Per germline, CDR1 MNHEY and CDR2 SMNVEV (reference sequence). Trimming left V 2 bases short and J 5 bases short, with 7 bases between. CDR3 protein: CASSLPGDNEQFF. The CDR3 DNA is TGTGCCAGCAGTTTACCGGGGGACAATGAGCAGTTCTTC.

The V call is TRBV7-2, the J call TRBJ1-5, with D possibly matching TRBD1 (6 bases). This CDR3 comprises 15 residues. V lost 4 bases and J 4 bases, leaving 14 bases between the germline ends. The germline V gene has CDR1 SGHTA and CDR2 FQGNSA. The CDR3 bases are TGTGCCAGCAGCTGGGGAACAGGGTTAAATCAGCCCCAGCATTTT. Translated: CASSWGTGLNQPQHF.

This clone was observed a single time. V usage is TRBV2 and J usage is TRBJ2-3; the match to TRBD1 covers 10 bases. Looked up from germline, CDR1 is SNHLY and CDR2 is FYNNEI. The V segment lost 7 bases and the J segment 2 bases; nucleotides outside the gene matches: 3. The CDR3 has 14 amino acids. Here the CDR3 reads CASTGTGDTDTQYF. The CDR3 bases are TGTGCCAGCACCGGGACAGGGGACACAGATACGCAGTATTTT.

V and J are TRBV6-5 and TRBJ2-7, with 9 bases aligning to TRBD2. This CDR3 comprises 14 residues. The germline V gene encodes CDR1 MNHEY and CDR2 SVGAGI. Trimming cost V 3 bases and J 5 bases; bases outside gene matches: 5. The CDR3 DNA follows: TGTGCCAGCAGTTATTTAGCGGGAGAGGACGAGCAGTACTTC. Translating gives CASSYLAGEDEQYF.

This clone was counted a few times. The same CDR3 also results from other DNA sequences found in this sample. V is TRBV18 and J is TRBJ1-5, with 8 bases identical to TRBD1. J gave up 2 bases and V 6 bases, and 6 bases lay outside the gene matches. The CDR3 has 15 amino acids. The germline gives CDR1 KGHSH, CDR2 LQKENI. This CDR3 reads CASSPDRGGNQPQHF. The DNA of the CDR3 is TGTGCCAGCTCCCCCGACAGGGGTGGCAATCAGCCCCAGCATTTT.

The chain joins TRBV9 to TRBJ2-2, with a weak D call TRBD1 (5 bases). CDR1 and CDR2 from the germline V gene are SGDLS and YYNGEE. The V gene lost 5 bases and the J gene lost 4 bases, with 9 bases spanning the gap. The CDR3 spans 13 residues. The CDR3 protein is CASSRQPTGELFF. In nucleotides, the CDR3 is TGTGCCAGCAGTCGACAGCCCACCGGGGAGCTGTTTTTT.

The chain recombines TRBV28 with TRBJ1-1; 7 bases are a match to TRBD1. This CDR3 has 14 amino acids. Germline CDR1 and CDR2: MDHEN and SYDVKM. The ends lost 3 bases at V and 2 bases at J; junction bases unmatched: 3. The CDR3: CASSLSGGNTEAFF. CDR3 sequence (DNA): TGTGCCAGCAGTTTGTCAGGGGGAAACACTGAAGCTTTCTTT.

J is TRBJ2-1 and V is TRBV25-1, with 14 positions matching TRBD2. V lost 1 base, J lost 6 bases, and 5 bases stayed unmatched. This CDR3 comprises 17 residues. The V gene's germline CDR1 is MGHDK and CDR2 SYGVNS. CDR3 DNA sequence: TGTGCCAGCAGTGAATTTATCGGGACTAGCGGGGGCAATGAGCAGTTCTTC. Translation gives CASSEFIGTSGGNEQFF.

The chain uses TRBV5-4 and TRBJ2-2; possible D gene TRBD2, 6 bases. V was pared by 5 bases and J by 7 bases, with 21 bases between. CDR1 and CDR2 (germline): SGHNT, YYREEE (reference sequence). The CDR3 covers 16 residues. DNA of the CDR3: TGTGCCAGCAGTTCGCCCCGGGGGTTCGGGGACGGGGAGCTGTTTTTT. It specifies CASSSPRGFGDGELFF.

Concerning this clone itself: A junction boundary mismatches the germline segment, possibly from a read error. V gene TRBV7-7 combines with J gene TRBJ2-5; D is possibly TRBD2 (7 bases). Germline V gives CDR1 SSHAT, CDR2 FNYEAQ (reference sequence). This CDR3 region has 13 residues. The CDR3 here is CASSPGGGETQYF. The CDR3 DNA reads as TGTGCTAGCAGCCCGGGGGGCGGAGAGACCCAGTACTTC.

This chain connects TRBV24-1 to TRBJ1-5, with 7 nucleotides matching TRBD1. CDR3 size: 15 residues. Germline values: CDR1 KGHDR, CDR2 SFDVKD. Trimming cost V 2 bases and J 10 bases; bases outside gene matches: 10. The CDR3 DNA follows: TGTGCCACCAGTGATTCCGGGACAGCTTTCGGCCCCCAGCATTTT. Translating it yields CATSDSGTAFGPQHF.

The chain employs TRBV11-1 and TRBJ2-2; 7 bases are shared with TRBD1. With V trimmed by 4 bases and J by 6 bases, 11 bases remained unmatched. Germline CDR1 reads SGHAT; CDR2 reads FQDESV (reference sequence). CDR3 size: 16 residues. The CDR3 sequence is CASSSLRQGIAGELFF. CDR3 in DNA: TGTGCCAGCAGCTCACTAAGACAGGGCATAGCCGGGGAGCTGTTTTTT.

CDR3 protein: CARSGQLYEQYF. The DNA of the CDR3 is TGTGCCAGATCGGGACAACTCTACGAGCAGTACTTC. This chain links TRBV28 with TRBJ2-7, with a possible D match to TRBD1 (6 bases). CDR3 length equals 12 residues. Germline V gene lookup returns CDR1 MDHEN and CDR2 SYDVKM. With 9 bases removed from V and 3 bases from J, the gap between germline ends came to 12 bases.

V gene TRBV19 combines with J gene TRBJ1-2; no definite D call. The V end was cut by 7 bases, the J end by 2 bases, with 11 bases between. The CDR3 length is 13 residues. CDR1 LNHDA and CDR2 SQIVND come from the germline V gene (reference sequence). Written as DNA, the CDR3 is TGTGCCAGTAACGCGGCTACGAACTATGGCTACACCTTC. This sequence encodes CASNAATNYGYTF.

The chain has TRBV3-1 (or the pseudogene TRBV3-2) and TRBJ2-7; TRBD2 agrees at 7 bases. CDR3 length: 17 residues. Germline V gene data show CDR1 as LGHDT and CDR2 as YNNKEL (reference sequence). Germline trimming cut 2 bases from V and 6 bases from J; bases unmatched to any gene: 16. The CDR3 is CASSQTIGRGSNGEQYF. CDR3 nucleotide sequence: TGTGCCAGCAGCCAAACCATAGGCCGCGGGAGTAACGGCGAGCAGTACTTC.

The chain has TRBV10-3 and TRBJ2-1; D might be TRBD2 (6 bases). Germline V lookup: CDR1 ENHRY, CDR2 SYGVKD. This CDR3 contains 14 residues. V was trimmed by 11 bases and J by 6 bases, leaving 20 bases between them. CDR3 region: CASRQDAGPNEQFF. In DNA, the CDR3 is TGTGCCTCCAGACAAGACGCGGGGCCCAATGAGCAGTTCTTC.

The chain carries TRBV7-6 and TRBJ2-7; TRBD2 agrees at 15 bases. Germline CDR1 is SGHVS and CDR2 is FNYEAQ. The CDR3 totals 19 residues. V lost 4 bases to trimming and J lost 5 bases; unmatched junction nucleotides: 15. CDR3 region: CASSSSGTSGRSSVHEQYF. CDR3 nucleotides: TGTGCCAGCAGCTCCTCCGGGACTAGCGGGAGGAGTAGTGTCCACGAGCAGTACTTC. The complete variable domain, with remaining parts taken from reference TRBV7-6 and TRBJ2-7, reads GAGVSQSPRYKVTKRGQDVALRCDPISGHVSLYWYRQALGQGPEFLTYFNYEAQQDKSGLPNDRFSAERPEGSISTLTIQRTEQRDSAMYRCASSSSGTSGRSSVHEQYFGPGTRLTVT.

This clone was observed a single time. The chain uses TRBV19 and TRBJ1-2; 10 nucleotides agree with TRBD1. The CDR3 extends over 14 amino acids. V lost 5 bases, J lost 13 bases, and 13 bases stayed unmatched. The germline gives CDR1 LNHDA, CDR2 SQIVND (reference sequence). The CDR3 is CASSPGTGELGRTF. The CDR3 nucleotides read TGTGCCAGTAGTCCAGGGACAGGGGAACTCGGACGCACCTTC. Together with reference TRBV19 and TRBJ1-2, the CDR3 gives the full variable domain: DGGITQSPKYLFRKEGQNVTLSCEQNLNHDAMYWYRQDPGQGLRLIYYSQIVNDFQKGDIAEGYSVSREKKESFPLTVTSAQKNPTAFYLCASSPGTGELGRTFGSGTRLTVV.

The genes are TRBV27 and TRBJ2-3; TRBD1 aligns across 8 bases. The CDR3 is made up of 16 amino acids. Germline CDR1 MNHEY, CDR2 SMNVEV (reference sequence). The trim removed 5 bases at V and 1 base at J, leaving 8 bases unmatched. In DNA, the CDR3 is TGTGCCAGCAGTCACATACCGGGACAGGGCACAGATACGCAGTATTTT. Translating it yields CASSHIPGQGTDTQYF.

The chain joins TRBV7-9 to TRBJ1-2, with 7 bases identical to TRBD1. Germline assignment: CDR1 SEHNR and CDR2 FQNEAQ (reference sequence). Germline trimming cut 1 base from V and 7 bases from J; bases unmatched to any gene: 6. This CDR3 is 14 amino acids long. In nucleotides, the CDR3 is TGTGCCAGCAGCTTAGAAGGGGGCTATCGTGGCTACACCTTC. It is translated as CASSLEGGYRGYTF.

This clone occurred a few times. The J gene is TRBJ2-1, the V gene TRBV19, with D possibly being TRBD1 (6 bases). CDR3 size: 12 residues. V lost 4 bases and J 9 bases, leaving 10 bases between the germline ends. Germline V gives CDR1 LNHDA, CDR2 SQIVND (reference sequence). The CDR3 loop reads CASSSRGGEQFF. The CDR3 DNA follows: TGTGCCAGTAGTAGTAGAGGGGGTGAGCAGTTCTTC.

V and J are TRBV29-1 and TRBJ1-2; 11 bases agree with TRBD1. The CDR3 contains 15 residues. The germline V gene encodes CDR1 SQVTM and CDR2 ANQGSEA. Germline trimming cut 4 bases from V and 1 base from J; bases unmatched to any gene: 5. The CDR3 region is CSVVGQGAVNYGYTF. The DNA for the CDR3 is TGCAGCGTTGTAGGACAGGGGGCGGTTAACTATGGCTACACCTTC.

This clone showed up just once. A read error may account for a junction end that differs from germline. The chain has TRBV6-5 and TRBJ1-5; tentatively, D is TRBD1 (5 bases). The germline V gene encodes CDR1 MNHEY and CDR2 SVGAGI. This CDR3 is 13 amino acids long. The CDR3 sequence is CATGNGGSQSQHF. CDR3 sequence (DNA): TGTGCCACCGGAAACGGGGGGAGTCAGTCCCAGCATTTT.

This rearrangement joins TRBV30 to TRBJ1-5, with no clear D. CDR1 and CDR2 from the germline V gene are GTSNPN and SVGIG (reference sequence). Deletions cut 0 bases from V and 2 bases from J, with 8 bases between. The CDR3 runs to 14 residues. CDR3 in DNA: TGTGCCTGGAGTGTAGTTCAGGGCAATCAGCCCCAGCATTTT. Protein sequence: CAWSVVQGNQPQHF. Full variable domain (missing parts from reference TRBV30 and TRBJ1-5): SQTIHQWPATLVQPVGSPLSLECTVEGTSNPNLYWYRQAAGRGLQLLFYSVGIGQISSEVPQNLSASRPQDRQFILSSKKLLLSDSGFYLCAWSVVQGNQPQHFGDGTRLSIL.

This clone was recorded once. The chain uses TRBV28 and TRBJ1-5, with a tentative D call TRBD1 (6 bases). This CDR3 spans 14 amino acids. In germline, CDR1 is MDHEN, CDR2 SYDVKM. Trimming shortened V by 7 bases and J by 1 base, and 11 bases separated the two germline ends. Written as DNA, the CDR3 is TGTGCCAGCATTACAGGGTGGAGCAATCAGCCCCAGCATTTT. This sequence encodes CASITGWSNQPQHF.

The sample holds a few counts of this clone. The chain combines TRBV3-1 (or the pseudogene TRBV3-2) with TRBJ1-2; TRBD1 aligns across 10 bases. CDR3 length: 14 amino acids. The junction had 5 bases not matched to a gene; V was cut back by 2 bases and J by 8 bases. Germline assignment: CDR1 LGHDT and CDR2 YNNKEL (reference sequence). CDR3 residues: CASSQRQGAGGYTF. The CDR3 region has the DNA TGTGCCAGCAGCCAAAGACAGGGGGCGGGCGGCTACACCTTC.

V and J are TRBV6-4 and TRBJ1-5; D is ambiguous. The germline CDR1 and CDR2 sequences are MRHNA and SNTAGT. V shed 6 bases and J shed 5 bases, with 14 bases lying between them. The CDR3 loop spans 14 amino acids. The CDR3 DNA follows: TGTGCCAGCAGCCCAATCCTGGGCGATCAGCCCCAGCATTTT. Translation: CASSPILGDQPQHF.